This T cell receptor (beta chain) was recorded in a study of patients and donors after allogeneic stem cell transplantation. TCRdb re-analysed the RT-PCR reads in MiXCR, keeping a single row per CDR3 protein. The table has over 400,000 distinct CDR3 sequences, around 16% seen once. CDR1 and CDR2 from the germline V gene are ENHRY and SYGVKD. V lost 4 bases and J lost 1; bases outside the gene matches: 7. The CDR3 runs 17 residues. V and J are TRBV10-3 and TRBJ2-6; 7 bases map to TRBD2. The sequencing sample was made of blood, either unsorted or a sorted T cell fraction (not recorded which). The TCR sequence derives from a human donor who was either an allogeneic HSCT recipient or a stem cell or donor lymphocyte infusion donor (not recorded which). It is not recorded whose cells these are; they may come from a transplant donor. The CDR3 DNA sequence: TGTGCCATCAGTGGAGGAGGGGAGGGATCTGGGGCCAACGTCCTGACTTTC. It yields the protein CAISGGGEGSGANVLTF.